The 11 T cell receptor beta chains reported below all come from one sample, sequenced in a study of post-analysis software for immune sequencing data. Whole-study findings and limits: TRBV segments more frequent in patients than in controls numbered a few and included TRBV5-6, TRBV5-1 and TRBV20-1.

Unique-molecular-identifier-tagged TCR beta cDNA libraries were used. TCRdb re-called the PCR reads with MiXCR, one entry per CDR3 protein. The sample contains approximately 360,000 distinct CDR3 sequences, about a third of which appear only once. These receptors lack a known antigen. The sample consisted of blood. These receptors were collected from a girl aged 5-17 years with multiple sclerosis.

This clonotype was observed a handful of times. The chain links TRBV7-9 to TRBJ2-3; D not certain. CDR1 and CDR2 (germline): SEHNR, FQNEAQ (reference sequence). Between the trimmed V and J ends, which lost 1 base and 11 bases, there was a span of 10 bases. The CDR3 runs 12 residues. The DNA for the CDR3 is TGTGCCAGCAGCTTAGGGCCAGCGAGGCAGTATTTT. Its protein is CASSLGPARQYF.

This chain links TRBV12-3 or TRBV12-4 with TRBJ2-1; D is unresolved. V lost 2 bases to trimming and J lost 0 bases, with 8 bases between them. This CDR3 is built from 15 residues. For the CDR3, the DNA is TGTGCCAGCAGTTTAAGGTGGAGCTCCTACAATGAGCAGTTCTTC. It specifies CASSLRWSSYNEQFF.

The chain is built from TRBV4-3 and TRBJ2-3; 7 bases are a match to TRBD2. Unmatched junction bases numbered 6, after V lost 4 bases and J lost 5 bases. Germline V gene data show CDR1 as LGHNA and CDR2 as YSLEER. The CDR3 consists of 14 residues. As DNA, the CDR3 is TGCGCCAGCAGCCCCCGGGGAGGGAAAGATACGCAGTATTTT. Encoded protein: CASSPRGGKDTQYF.

The chain joins TRBV4-3 to TRBJ1-2; the D is unclear. The CDR3 is 13 residues long. Germline lookup yields CDR1 LGHNA and CDR2 YSLEER. V lost 3 bases to trimming and J lost 4 bases, with 9 bases between them. CDR3 in DNA: TGCGCCAGCAGCCAGGAACCCTTCTATGGCTACACCTTC. It specifies CASSQEPFYGYTF.

As concerns this clonotype: Relative to the germline gene, one junction end is altered; a read error may explain this. J is TRBJ2-5 and V is TRBV29-1; D assignment may be TRBD1 or TRBD2 (5 bases each). The CDR3 spans 14 residues. The germline V gene encodes CDR1 SQVTM and CDR2 ANQGSEA. The CDR3 DNA reads TGCAGCGTTGAAAGGATTTCGGGGCAAGAGACCCGGTACTTC. The encoded protein is CSVERISGQETRYF.

The V and J genes are TRBV7-9 and TRBJ1-2; D is perhaps TRBD1 (6 bases). Deletions cut 6 bases from V and 4 bases from J, with 15 bases between. The CDR3 has 14 residues. CDR1 is SEHNR, CDR2 FQNEAQ, per germline (reference sequence). The CDR3 DNA is TGTGCCAGCAGTTTACCACAGGGATCCTATGGCTACACCTTC. Amino acids: CASSLPQGSYGYTF.

The chain is built from TRBV29-1 and TRBJ2-6; D assignment may be TRBD1 or TRBD2 (5 bases each). V lost 3 bases to trimming and J lost 9 bases, with 9 bases between them. The CDR3 contains 12 residues. Germline V CDR1 and CDR2: SQVTM, ANQGSEA. The CDR3 loop reads CSVDWGNNVLTF. The DNA for the CDR3 is TGCAGCGTTGACTGGGGGAACAACGTCCTGACTTTC.

There are a few counts of this clonotype. The chain uses TRBV3-1 and TRBJ1-1; D is possibly TRBD1 (5 bases). The CDR3 is made up of 14 amino acids. Germline-derived CDR1 and CDR2 are LGHDT and YNNKEL (reference sequence). V dropped 5 bases and J dropped 5 bases, with 15 bases sitting between them. CDR3 DNA sequence: TGTGCCAGCAGCTCGGGGGAAACAGCTACTGAAGCTTTCTTT. Protein sequence: CASSSGETATEAFF.

The chain joins TRBV29-1 to TRBJ1-2; possibly TRBD1 for D (6 bases). This CDR3 is 12 amino acids long. Germline V gene lookup returns CDR1 SQVTM and CDR2 ANQGSEA. Trimming cost V 6 bases and J 6 bases, with 14 bases left between them. The CDR3 spells CSVPGGRNGYTF. DNA for the CDR3: TGCAGCGTCCCCGGGGGCAGAAATGGCTACACCTTC.

J is TRBJ2-1 and V is TRBV21-1; TRBD1 reflects the table's D call only, with no check against the DNA. TRBV21-1 is marked as a pseudogene. The CDR3 loop spans 17 amino acids. The CDR3 region is CASSFLKQGYGYNEQFF. DNA of the CDR3: TGTGCCAGCAGCTTCCTTAAACAGGGGTATGGGTACAATGAGCAGTTCTTC.

In its sample, this clonotype was seen many times. V and J are TRBV7-6 and TRBJ2-5; D unclear. The ends were cut back, 1 base at V and 5 bases at J, with 5 bases in the middle. The length of the CDR3 is 12 residues. Germline V CDR1 and CDR2: SGHVS, FNYEAQ. Written as DNA, the CDR3 is TGTGCCAGCAGCTTAGAGTTGGAGACCCAGTACTTC. Translating gives CASSLELETQYF.